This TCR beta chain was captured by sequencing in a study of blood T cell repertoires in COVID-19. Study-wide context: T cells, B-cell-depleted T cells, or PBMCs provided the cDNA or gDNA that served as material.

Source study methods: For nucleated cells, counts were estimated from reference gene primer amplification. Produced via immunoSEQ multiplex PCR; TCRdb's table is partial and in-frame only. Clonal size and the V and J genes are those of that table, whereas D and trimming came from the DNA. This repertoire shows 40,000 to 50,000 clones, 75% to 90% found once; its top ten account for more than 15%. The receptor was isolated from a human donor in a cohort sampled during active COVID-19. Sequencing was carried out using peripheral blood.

CDR3 protein: CASSKTGYGGYTF. CDR3 sequence (DNA): TGTGCCAGCAGTAAGACAGGGTACGGTGGCTACACCTTC. The rearrangement joins TRBV12-3 or TRBV12-4 to TRBJ1-2; TRBD1 agrees at 7 bases. Losses at the gene ends were 5 bases for V and 7 bases for J; bases not matched to a gene: 7. This CDR3 has 13 residues.